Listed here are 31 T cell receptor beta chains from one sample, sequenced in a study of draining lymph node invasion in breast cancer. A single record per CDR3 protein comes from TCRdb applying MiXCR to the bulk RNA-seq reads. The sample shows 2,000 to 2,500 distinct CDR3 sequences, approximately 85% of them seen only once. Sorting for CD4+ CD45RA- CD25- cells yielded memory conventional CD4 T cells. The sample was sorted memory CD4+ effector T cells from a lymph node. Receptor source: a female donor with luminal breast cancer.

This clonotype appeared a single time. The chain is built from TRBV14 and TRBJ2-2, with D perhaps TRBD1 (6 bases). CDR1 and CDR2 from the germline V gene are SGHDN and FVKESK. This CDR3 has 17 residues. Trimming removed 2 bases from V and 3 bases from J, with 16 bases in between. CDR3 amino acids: CASSQPKGGQYTGELFF. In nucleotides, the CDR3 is TGTGCCAGCAGCCAACCGAAAGGCGGACAGTACACCGGGGAGCTGTTTTTT.

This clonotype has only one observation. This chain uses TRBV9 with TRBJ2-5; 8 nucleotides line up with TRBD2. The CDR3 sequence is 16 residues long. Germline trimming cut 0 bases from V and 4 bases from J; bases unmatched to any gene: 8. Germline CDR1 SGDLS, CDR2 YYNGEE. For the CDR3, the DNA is TGTGCCAGCAGCGTAGCAGCTCGGGGGGGCGGAGAGACCCAGTACTTC. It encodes CASSVAARGGGETQYF.

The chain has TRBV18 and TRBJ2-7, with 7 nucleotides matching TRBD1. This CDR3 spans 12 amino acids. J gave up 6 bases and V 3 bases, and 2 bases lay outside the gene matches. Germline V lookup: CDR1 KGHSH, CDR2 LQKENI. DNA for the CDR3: TGTGCCAGCTCACCTACAGGGGTCGAGCAGTACTTC. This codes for CASSPTGVEQYF.

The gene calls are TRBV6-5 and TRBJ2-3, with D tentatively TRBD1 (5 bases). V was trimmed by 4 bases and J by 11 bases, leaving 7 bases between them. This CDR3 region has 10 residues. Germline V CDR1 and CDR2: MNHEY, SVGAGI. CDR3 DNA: TGTGCCAGCAGTTGGCAGGGGCAGTATTTT. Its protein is CASSWQGQYF.

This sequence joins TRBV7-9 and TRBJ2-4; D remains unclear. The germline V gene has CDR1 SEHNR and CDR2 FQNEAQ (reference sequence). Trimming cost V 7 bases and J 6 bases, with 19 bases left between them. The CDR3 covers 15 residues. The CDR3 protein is CASTSSWTGGNIQYF. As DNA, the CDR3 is TGTGCCAGCACCTCGTCATGGACGGGCGGAAACATTCAGTACTTC.

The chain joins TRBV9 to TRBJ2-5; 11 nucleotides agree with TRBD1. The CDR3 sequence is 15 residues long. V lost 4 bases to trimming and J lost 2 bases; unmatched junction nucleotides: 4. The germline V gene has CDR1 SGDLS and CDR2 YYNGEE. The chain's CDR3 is CASSLGDRGQETQYF. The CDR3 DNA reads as TGTGCCAGCAGCTTGGGGGACAGGGGGCAAGAGACCCAGTACTTC.

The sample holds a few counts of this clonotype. DNA for the CDR3: TGTGCCAGCAGTTACACGGGACTAGCGGGCAAGCAGTTCTTC. Protein product: CASSYTGLAGKQFF. The chain couples TRBV6-2 or TRBV6-3 to TRBJ2-1, with TRBD2 matching 12 bases. The trim removed 2 bases at V and 11 bases at J, leaving 4 bases unmatched. This CDR3 is built from 14 residues. The germline gives CDR1 MNHEY, CDR2 SVGEGT.

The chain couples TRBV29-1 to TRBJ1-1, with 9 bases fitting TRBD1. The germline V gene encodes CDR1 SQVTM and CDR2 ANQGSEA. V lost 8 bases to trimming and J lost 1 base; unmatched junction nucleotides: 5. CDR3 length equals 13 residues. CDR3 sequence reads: CSTSGQGNTEAFF. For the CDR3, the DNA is TGCAGCACATCGGGACAGGGGAACACTGAAGCTTTCTTT.

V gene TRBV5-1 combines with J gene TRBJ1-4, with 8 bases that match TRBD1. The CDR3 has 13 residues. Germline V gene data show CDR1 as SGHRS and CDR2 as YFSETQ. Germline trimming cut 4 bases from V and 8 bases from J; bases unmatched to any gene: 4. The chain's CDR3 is CASSGQGFEKLFF. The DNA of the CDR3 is TGCGCCAGCAGCGGACAGGGTTTCGAAAAACTGTTTTTT.

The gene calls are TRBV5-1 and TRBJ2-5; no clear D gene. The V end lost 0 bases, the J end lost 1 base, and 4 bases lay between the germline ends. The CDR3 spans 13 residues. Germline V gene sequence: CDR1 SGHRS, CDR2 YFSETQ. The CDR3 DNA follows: TGCGCCAGCAGCTTGGATACCCAAGAGACCCAGTACTTC. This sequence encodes CASSLDTQETQYF.

CDR3 nucleotide sequence: TGTGCCAGCAGCCAATCGACAGCCTACTATGGCTACACCTTC. Its translation: CASSQSTAYYGYTF. The chain combines TRBV16 with TRBJ1-2; D is possibly TRBD1 (5 bases). Germline V gives CDR1 KGHSY, CDR2 FQNENV. Trimming pared 0 bases from V and 3 bases from J, leaving 8 bases between. The CDR3 consists of 14 residues.

The CDR3 DNA follows: TGTGCCAGCAGCGTGGGACAGTTATCTAACTCTGGAAACACCATATATTTT. This gives the protein CASSVGQLSNSGNTIYF. The V call is TRBV7-6, the J call TRBJ1-3, with 7 bases aligning to TRBD1. There are 17 residues in the CDR3. Trimming took 5 bases from V and 0 from J; bases not matched to a gene: 10. The germline V gene encodes CDR1 SGHVS and CDR2 FNYEAQ.

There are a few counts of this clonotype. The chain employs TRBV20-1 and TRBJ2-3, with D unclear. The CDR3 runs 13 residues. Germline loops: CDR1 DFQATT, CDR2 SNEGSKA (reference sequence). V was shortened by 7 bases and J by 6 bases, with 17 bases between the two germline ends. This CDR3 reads CSDRLPAADTQYF. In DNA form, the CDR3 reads TGCAGTGACCGACTCCCCGCAGCCGATACGCAGTATTTT.

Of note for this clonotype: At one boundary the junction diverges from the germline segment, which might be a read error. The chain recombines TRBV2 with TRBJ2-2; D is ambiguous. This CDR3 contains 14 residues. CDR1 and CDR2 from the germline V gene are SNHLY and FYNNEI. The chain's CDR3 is CASREGTNTGELFF. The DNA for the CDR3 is TGTGCCAGCAGAGAAGGGACGAACACCGGGGAGCTGTTTTTT.

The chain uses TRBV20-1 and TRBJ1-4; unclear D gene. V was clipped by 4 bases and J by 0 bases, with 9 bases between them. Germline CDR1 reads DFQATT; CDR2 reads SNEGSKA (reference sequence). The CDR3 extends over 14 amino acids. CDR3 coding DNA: TGCAGTGCTACCTTCGGGGCAACTAATGAAAAACTGTTTTTT. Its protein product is CSATFGATNEKLFF.

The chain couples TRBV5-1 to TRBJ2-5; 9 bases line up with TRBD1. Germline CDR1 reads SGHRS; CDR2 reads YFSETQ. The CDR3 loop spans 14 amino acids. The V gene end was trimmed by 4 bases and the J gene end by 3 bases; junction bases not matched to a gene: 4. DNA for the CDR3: TGCGCCAGCAGCGTGGACAGGGGAAAAGAGACCCAGTACTTC. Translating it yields CASSVDRGKETQYF.

Written as DNA, the CDR3 is TGTGCCAGCAGCAAACAGGGGACGACCAATCAGCCCCAGCATTTT. Amino acids: CASSKQGTTNQPQHF. The rearrangement links TRBV12-3 or TRBV12-4 to TRBJ1-5, with TRBD1 matching 7 bases. The length of the CDR3 is 15 residues. J was trimmed by 3 bases and V by 6 bases; bases with no gene match: 8.

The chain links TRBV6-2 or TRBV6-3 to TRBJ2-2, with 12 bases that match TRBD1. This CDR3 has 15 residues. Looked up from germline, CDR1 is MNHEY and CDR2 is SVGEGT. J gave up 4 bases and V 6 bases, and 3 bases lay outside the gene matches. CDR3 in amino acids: CASRGTGGLTGELFF. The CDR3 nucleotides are TGTGCCAGCAGAGGGACAGGGGGCCTCACCGGGGAGCTGTTTTTT.

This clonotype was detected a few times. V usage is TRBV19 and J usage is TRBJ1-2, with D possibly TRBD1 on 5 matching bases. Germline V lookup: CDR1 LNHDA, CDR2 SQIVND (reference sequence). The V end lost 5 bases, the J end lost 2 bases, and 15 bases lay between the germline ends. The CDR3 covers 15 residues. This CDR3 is CASSPKGSTNYGYTF. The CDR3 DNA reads TGTGCCAGTAGTCCCAAGGGGAGCACCAACTATGGCTACACCTTC.

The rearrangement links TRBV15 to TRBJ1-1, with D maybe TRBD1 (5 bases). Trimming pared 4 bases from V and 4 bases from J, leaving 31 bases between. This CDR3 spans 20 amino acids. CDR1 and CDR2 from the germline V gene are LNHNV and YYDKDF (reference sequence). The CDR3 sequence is CATSKTAGRARGVRGTEAFF. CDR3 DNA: TGTGCCACCAGCAAAACTGCCGGAAGGGCACGGGGGGTCCGGGGCACTGAAGCTTTCTTT.

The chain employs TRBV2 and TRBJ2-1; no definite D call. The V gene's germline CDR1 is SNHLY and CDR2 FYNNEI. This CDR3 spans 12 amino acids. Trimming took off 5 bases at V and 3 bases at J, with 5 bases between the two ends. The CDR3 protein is CASSRNYNEQFF. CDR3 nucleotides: TGTGCCAGCAGTCGTAACTACAATGAGCAGTTCTTC.

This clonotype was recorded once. The DNA for the CDR3 is TGTGCCAGCAGCCATGTAGCGACCGGGGAGCTGTTTTTT. Residues: CASSHVATGELFF. The V gene is TRBV3-1, the J gene TRBJ2-2, with a tentative D call TRBD2 (5 bases). Trimming shortened V by 3 bases and J by 5 bases, and 7 bases separated the two germline ends. Per germline, CDR1 LGHDT and CDR2 YNNKEL (reference sequence). The CDR3 spans 13 residues.

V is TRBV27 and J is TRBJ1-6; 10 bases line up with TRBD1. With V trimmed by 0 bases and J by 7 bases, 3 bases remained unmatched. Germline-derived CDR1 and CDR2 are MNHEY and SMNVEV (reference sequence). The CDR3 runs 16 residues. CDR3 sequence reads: CASSLSWDRGNSPLHF. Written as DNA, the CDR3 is TGTGCCAGCAGTTTATCGTGGGACAGGGGCAATTCACCCCTCCACTTT.

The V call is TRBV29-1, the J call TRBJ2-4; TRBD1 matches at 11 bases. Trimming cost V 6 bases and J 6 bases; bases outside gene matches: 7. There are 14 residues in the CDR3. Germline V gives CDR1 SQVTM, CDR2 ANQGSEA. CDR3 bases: TGCAGCGTACGTAGGACAGGGGGCAGAAACATTCAGTACTTC. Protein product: CSVRRTGGRNIQYF.

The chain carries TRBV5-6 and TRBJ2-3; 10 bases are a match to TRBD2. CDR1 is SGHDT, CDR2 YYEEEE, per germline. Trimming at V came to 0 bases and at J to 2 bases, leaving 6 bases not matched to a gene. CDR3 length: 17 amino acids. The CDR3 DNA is TGTGCCAGCAGCTTGGGATTACTAGCGGGAACCACAGATACGCAGTATTTT. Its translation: CASSLGLLAGTTDTQYF.

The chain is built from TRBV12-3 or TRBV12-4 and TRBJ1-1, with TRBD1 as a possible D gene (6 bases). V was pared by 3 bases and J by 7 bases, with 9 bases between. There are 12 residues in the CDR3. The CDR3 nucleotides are TGTGCCAGCAGTTTCGGACAGCTTGAAGCTTTCTTT. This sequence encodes CASSFGQLEAFF.

CDR3 sequence reads: CASSFQPYNSPLHF. CDR3 DNA: TGTGCCAGCAGTTTTCAACCCTATAATTCACCCCTCCACTTT. The V and J genes are TRBV28 and TRBJ1-6; D remains ambiguous. The CDR3 contains 14 residues. Germline V gives CDR1 MDHEN, CDR2 SYDVKM. V dropped 3 bases and J dropped 2 bases, with 5 bases sitting between them.

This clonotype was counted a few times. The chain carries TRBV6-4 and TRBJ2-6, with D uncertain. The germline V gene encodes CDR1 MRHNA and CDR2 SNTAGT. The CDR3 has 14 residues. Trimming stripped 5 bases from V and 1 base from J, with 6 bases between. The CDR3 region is CASSQESGANVLTF. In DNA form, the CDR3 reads TGTGCCAGCAGTCAGGAGTCTGGGGCCAACGTCCTGACTTTC.

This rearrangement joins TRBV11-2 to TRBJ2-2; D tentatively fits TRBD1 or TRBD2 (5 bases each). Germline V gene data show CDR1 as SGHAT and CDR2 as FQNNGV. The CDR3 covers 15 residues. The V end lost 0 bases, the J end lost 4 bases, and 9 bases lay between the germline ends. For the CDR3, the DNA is TGTGCCAGCAGCTTAGATGGGGGAATCACCGGGGAGCTGTTTTTT. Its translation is CASSLDGGITGELFF.

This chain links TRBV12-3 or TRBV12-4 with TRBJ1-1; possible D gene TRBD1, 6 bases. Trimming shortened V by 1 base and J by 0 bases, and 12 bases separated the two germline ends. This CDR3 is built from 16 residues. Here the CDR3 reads CASSLVTGLMNTEAFF. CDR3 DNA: TGTGCCAGCAGTTTAGTTACAGGGCTAATGAACACTGAAGCTTTCTTT.

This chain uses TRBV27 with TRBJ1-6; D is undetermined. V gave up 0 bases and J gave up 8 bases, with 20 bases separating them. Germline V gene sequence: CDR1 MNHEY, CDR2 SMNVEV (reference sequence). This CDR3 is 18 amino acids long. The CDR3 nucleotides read TGTGCCAGCAGTTTATCACTTTGGACTCCTCAGGACGATTCACCCCTCCACTTT. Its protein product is CASSLSLWTPQDDSPLHF.